The clone carrying this T cell receptor (beta chain) was seen a handful of times. The CDR3 is 15 amino acids. Germline V gene lookup returns CDR1 LGHNA and CDR2 YNFKEQ. Deletions cut 1 base from V and 5 bases from J, with 12 bases between. These data come from a study of T cell repertoires in cytomegalovirus infection. TCRdb independently ran MiXCR on the reads; one entry per CDR3 protein. This table holds hundreds of thousands of distinct CDR3 sequences, approximately 24% found once. The receptor comes from a human donor in good health (CMV status not recorded). Some clones in this sample may be carry-over from other donors' samples. V usage is TRBV4-2 and J usage is TRBJ1-5; possibly TRBD1 for D (5 bases). Sequencing was carried out using CD8+ T cells from PBMCs. This CDR3 is CASSQGRGEHQPQHF. The CDR3 nucleotides are TGTGCCAGCAGCCAAGGGAGAGGGGAGCATCAGCCCCAGCATTTT.